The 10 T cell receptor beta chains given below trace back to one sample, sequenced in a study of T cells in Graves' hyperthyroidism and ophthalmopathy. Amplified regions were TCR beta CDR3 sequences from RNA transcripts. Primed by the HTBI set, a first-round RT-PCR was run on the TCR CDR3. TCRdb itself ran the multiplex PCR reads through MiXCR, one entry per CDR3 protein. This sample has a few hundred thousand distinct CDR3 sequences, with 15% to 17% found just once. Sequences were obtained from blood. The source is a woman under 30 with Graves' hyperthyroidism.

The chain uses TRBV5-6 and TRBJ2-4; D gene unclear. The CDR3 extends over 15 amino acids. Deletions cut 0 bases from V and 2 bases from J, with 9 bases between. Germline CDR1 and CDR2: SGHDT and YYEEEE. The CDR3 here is CASSLVDRSKNIQYF. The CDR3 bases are TGTGCCAGCAGCTTGGTAGATCGCTCCAAAAACATTCAGTACTTC.

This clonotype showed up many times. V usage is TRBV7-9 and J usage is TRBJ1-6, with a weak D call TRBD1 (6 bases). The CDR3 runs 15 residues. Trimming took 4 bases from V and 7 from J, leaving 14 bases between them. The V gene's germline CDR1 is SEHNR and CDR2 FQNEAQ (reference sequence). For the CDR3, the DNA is TGTGCCAGCAGCTCCGCACAGGGTTTGAATTCACCCCTCCACTTT. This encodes CASSSAQGLNSPLHF.

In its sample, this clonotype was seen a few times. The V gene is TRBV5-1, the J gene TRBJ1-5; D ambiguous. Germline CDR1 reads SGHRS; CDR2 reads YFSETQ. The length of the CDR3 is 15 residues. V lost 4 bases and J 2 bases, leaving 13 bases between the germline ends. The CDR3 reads CASSPGGQGNQPQHF. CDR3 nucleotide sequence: TGCGCCAGCAGCCCCGGAGGGCAGGGCAATCAGCCCCAGCATTTT.

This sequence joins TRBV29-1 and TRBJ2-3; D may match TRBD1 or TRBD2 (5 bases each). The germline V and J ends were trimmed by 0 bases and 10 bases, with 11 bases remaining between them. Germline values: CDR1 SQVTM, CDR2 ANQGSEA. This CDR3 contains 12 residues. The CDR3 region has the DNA TGCAGCGTTGAAGATGGGACGGCATCGCAGTATTTT. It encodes CSVEDGTASQYF.

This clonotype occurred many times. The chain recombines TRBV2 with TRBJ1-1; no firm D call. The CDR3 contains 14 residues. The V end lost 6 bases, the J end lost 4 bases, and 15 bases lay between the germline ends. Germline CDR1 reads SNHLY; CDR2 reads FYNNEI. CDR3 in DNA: TGTGCCAGCAGGGCAATGAACGGACCCACTGAAGCTTTCTTT. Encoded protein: CASRAMNGPTEAFF.

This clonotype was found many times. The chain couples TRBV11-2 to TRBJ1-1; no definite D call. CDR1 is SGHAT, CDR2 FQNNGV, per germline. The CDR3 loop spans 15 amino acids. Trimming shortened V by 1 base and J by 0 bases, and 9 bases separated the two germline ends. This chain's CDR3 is CASSLGSSLNTEAFF. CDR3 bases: TGTGCCAGCAGCTTAGGGTCATCGTTGAACACTGAAGCTTTCTTT.

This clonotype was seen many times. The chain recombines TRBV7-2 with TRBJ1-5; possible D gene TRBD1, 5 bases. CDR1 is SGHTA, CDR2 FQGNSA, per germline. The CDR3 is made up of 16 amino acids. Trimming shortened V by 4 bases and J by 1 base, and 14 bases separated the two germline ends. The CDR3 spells CASSSRGGRSNQPQHF. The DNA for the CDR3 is TGTGCCAGCAGCTCGCGGGGGGGTAGGAGCAATCAGCCCCAGCATTTT.

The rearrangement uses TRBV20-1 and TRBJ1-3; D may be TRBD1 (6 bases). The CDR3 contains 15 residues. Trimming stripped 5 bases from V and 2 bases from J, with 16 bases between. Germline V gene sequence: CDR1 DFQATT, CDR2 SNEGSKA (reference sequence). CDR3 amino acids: CSAQRGERAGNTIYF. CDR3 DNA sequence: TGCAGTGCTCAGAGGGGGGAAAGGGCTGGAAACACCATATATTTT.

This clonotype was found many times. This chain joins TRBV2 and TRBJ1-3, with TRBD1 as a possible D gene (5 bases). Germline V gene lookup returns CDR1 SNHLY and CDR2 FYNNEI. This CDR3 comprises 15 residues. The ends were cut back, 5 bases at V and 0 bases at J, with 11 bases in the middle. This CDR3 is CASSSSGVSGNTIYF. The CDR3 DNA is TGTGCCAGCAGTTCCTCGGGGGTCTCTGGAAACACCATATATTTT.

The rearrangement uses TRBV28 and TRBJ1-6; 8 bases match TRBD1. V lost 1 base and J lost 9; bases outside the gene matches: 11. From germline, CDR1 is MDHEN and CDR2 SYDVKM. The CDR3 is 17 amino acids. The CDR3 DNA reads TGTGCCAGCAGTTTATTCCTCAGACAGGGGTTATTTTCACCCCTCCACTTT. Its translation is CASSLFLRQGLFSPLHF.